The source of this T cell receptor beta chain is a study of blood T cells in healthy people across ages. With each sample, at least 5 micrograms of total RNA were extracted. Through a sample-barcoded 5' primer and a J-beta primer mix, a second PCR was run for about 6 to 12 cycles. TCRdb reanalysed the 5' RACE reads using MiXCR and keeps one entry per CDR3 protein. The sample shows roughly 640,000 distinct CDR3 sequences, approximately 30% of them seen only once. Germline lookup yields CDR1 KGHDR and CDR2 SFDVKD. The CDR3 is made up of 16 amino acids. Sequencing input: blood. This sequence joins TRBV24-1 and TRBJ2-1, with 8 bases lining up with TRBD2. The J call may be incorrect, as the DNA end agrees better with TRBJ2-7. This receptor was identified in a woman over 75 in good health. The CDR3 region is CATSDLDGGAKNEQYF. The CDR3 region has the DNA TGTGCCACCAGTGATTTGGACGGGGGGGCAAAAAATGAGCAGTACTTC.